This section outlines one T cell receptor beta chain sequence together with its context. This entry comes from a study of blood T cell repertoires in COVID-19. Germline V gene lookup returns CDR1 LGHDT and CDR2 YNNKEL (reference sequence). The germline V and J ends were trimmed by 4 bases and 0 bases, with 19 bases remaining between them. CDR3 length: 17 amino acids. Assay: immunoSEQ multiplex PCR; the TCRdb copy retains only in-frame clones and omits some. The profile shows 540,000 or so clones, 70% to 90% of them singletons. What was sequenced was peripheral blood. The chain recombines TRBV3-1 (or the pseudogene TRBV3-2) with TRBJ2-7; D perhaps matches TRBD1 (5 bases). The receptor was derived from a woman between 45 and 60 years old with COVID-19, enrolled during active disease. The chain's CDR3 is CASSLSLGQANSYEQYF. CDR3 nucleotide sequence: TGTGCCAGCAGCCTTTCTTTGGGGCAGGCTAACTCCTACGAGCAGTACTTC.